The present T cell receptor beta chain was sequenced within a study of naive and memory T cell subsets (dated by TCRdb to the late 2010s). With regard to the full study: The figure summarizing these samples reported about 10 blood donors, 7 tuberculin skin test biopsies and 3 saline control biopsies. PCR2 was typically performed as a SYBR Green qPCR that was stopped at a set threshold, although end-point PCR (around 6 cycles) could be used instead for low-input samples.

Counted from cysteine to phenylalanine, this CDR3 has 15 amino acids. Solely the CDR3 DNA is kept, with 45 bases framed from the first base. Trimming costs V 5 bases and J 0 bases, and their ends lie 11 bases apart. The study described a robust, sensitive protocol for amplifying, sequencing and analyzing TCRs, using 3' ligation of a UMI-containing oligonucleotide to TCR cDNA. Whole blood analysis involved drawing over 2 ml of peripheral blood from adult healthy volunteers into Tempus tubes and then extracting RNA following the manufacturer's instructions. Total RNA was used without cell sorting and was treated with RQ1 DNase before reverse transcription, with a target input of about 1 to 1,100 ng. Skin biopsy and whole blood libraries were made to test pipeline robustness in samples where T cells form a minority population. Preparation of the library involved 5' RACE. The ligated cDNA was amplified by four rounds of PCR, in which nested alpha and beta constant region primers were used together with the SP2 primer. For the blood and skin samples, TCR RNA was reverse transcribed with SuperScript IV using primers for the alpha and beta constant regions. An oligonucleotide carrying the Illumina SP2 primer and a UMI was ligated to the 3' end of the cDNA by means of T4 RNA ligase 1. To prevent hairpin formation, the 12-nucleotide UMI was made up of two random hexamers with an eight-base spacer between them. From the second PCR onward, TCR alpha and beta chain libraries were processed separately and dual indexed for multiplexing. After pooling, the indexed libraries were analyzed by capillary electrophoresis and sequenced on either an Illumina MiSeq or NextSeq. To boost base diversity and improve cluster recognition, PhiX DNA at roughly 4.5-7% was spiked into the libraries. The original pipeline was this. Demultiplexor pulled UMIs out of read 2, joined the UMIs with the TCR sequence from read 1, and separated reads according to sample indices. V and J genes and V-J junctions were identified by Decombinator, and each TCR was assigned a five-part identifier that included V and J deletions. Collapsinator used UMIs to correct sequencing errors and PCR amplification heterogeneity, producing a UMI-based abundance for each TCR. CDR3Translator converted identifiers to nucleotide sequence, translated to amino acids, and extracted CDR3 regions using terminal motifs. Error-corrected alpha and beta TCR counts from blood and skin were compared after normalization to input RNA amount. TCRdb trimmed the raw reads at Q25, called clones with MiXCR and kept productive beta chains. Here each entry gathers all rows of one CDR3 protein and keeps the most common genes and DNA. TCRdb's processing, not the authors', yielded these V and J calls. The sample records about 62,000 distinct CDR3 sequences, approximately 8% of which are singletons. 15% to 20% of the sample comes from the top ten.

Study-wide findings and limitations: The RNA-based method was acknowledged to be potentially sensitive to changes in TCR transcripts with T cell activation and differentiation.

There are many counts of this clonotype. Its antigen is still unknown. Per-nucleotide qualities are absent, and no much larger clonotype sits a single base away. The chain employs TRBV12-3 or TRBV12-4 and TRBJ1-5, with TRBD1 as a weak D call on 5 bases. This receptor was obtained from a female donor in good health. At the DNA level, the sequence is TGTGCCAGCAGTAGGGGCTTTTATAGCAATCAGCCCCAGCATTTT. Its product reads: CASSRGFYSNQPQHF.